The present TCR beta chain was sequenced within a study of blood T cells in healthy people across ages. The CDR3 sequence is 12 residues long. The trim removed 0 bases at V and 15 bases at J, leaving 4 bases unmatched. Germline V CDR1 and CDR2: ENHRY, SYGVKD. Through a sample-barcoded 5' primer and a J-beta primer mix, a second PCR was run for about 7 to 12 cycles. Every cDNA molecule carried a tag from a template-switch adaptor bearing 12 random nucleotides. Using its own MiXCR run on the 5' RACE reads, TCRdb lists one record per CDR3 protein. The data show some 710,000 distinct CDR3 sequences, about half seen once.

The V gene is TRBV10-3, the J gene TRBJ2-1; 8 positions agree with TRBD1. The source material was blood. The sequence was obtained from a man older than 75 in good health. CDR3 sequence (DNA): TGTGCCATCAGTGAGTCGGGACAGGCGGCGTTCTTC. The encoded protein is CAISESGQAAFF.